Below, 23 T cell receptor beta chains from the same sample are listed, as sequenced in a study of T cell changes during pregnancy in multiple sclerosis. Sequencing used immunoSEQ multiplex PCR; TCRdb keeps in-frame clones, though not all of them. The top ten clones hold approximately 0.43% of a sample with tens of thousands of clones, over 80% of them seen once. The sample consisted of CD4+ T cells from peripheral blood mononuclear cells, taken in the second trimester of pregnancy. Source of these receptors: a female donor with multiple sclerosis, enrolled in a pregnancy study.

V is TRBV6-1 and J is TRBJ1-1; D perhaps matches TRBD1 (5 bases). This CDR3 comprises 13 residues. Per the germline V gene, CDR1 is MNHNS and CDR2 is SASEGT. This CDR3 is CVSGRVMNTEAFF. CDR3 sequence (DNA): TGTGTTTCGGGCAGGGTCATGAACACTGAAGCTTTCTTT.

V gene TRBV6-5 combines with J gene TRBJ1-1; a weak D match, TRBD1 (6 bases). CDR3 length equals 15 residues. In germline, CDR1 is MNHEY, CDR2 SVGAGI. The V gene lost 7 bases and the J gene lost 3 bases, with 18 bases spanning the gap. CDR3 coding DNA: TGTGCCAGCAACATGGGGGGGGCCCTCTACACTGAAGCTTTCTTT. Protein sequence: CASNMGGALYTEAFF.

The chain employs TRBV7-9 and TRBJ2-3; 8 bases are shared with TRBD2. The germline gives CDR1 SEHNR, CDR2 FQNEAQ (reference sequence). The CDR3 runs 19 residues. Trimming took 1 base from V and 10 from J; bases not matched to a gene: 22. This CDR3 reads CASSLGIREDGGARSAQYF. CDR3 nucleotides: TGTGCCAGCAGCTTAGGGATAAGGGAAGACGGGGGGGCCAGGTCGGCGCAGTATTTT.

The chain carries TRBV30 and TRBJ1-1; no reliable D call. Trimming left V 2 bases short and J 4 bases short, with 17 bases between. Germline CDR1 is GTSNPN and CDR2 is SVGIG (reference sequence). This CDR3 spans 15 amino acids. CDR3 sequence (DNA): TGTGCCTGGAGTCCCCACGGTGGTCGGGGCACTGAAGCTTTCTTT. Its translation: CAWSPHGGRGTEAFF.

This chain uses TRBV2 with TRBJ1-5; D ambiguous. Between the trimmed V and J ends, which lost 6 bases and 7 bases, there was a span of 16 bases. The CDR3 has 14 amino acids. The germline V gene has CDR1 SNHLY and CDR2 FYNNEI. The CDR3 here is CASREQSSGQPQHF. In DNA, the CDR3 is TGTGCCAGCAGGGAACAGAGCTCGGGGCAGCCCCAGCATTTT.

This rearrangement joins TRBV27 to TRBJ2-2, with 10 bases aligning to TRBD2. Germline V gives CDR1 MNHEY, CDR2 SMNVEV (reference sequence). V dropped 5 bases and J dropped 8; count of bases not matched to a gene: 5. The CDR3 sequence is 14 residues long. CDR3 amino acids: CASSSGRALGELFF. CDR3 nucleotide sequence: TGTGCCAGCAGTAGCGGGAGGGCGCTGGGGGAGCTGTTTTTT.

This chain uses TRBV7-9 with TRBJ2-7; D gene ambiguous. V was clipped by 0 bases and J by 4 bases, with 13 bases between them. From germline, CDR1 is SEHNR and CDR2 FQNEAQ (reference sequence). The CDR3 is made up of 15 amino acids. The CDR3 loop reads CASSLARGQAYEQYF. The DNA of the CDR3 is TGTGCCAGCAGCTTAGCGAGAGGCCAAGCGTACGAGCAGTACTTC. Supplemented by reference TRBV7-9 and TRBJ2-7, the full variable domain reads DTGVSQNPRHKITKRGQNVTFRCDPISEHNRLYWYRQTLGQGPEFLTYFQNEAQLEKSRLLSDRFSAERPKGSFSTLEIQRTEQGDSAMYLCASSLARGQAYEQYFGPGTRLTVT.

This clone was seen only once. The chain couples TRBV4-3 to TRBJ1-1; possibly TRBD1 for D (5 bases). The germline V gene has CDR1 LGHNA and CDR2 YSLEER. V shed 0 bases and J shed 2 bases, with 13 bases lying between them. The length of the CDR3 is 16 residues. As DNA, the CDR3 is TGCGCCAGCAGCCAAGATCCCGCGACAGAAAACACTGAAGCTTTCTTT. Its translation: CASSQDPATENTEAFF.

The gene calls are TRBV7-3 and TRBJ2-2; perhaps TRBD2 as D (6 bases). V lost 3 bases to trimming and J lost 5 bases, with 13 bases between them. The CDR3 extends over 15 amino acids. The germline V gene encodes CDR1 SGHTA and CDR2 FQGTGA. CDR3 sequence: CASSLRGDWTGELFF. CDR3 DNA: TGTGCCAGCAGCTTGCGGGGAGATTGGACCGGGGAGCTGTTTTTT.

V and J are TRBV18 and TRBJ2-7, with 12 bases that match TRBD2. V lost 4 bases to trimming and J lost 3 bases; unmatched junction nucleotides: 7. The germline gives CDR1 KGHSH, CDR2 LQKENI. The CDR3 extends over 16 amino acids. CDR3 sequence (DNA): TGTGCCAGCTCACGAGGAATACTAGCGGGGGGCTACGAGCAGTACTTC. Amino acid sequence: CASSRGILAGGYEQYF.

This chain uses TRBV2 with TRBJ1-1; 10 positions match TRBD1. With V trimmed by 8 bases and J by 6 bases, 12 bases remained unmatched. Germline assignment: CDR1 SNHLY and CDR2 FYNNEI. CDR3 length equals 15 residues. Here the CDR3 reads CASRSTGGAWAEAFF. In DNA form, the CDR3 reads TGTGCCAGCCGATCGACAGGGGGCGCATGGGCTGAAGCTTTCTTT.

V gene TRBV18 combines with J gene TRBJ1-3, with 7 bases matching TRBD1. V lost 2 bases to trimming and J lost 0 bases; unmatched junction nucleotides: 4. The CDR3 consists of 16 residues. From germline, CDR1 is KGHSH and CDR2 LQKENI. For the CDR3, the DNA is TGTGCCAGCTCACCAAGCACAGGGGTCTCTGGAAACACCATATATTTT. Translating it yields CASSPSTGVSGNTIYF.

J is TRBJ1-3 and V is TRBV7-2, with TRBD1 matching over 8 bases. CDR1 SGHTA and CDR2 FQGNSA come from the germline V gene. Trimming cost V 9 bases and J 1 base; bases outside gene matches: 5. CDR3 length: 14 residues. The CDR3 DNA reads as TGTGCCAGTCGACAGGGGAGATCTGGAAACACCATATATTTT. It translates to CASRQGRSGNTIYF.

The DNA for the CDR3 is TGTGCCAGCAGCTTACAACCGGGACAGAATTCACCCCTCCACTTT. Protein: CASSLQPGQNSPLHF. The V gene is TRBV7-3, the J gene TRBJ1-6; TRBD1 aligns across 7 bases. With V trimmed by 2 bases and J by 7 bases, 5 bases remained unmatched. The CDR3 covers 15 residues. Germline CDR1 reads SGHTA; CDR2 reads FQGTGA.

V usage is TRBV15 and J usage is TRBJ2-1; 9 bases agree with TRBD1. Per the germline V gene, CDR1 is LNHNV and CDR2 is YYDKDF (reference sequence). The CDR3 spans 16 residues. Trimming removed 8 bases from V and 6 bases from J; junction bases left unmatched: 14. In DNA, the CDR3 is TGTGCCACCCACTTAGAACCGGGACAGGGCTCCAATGAGCAGTTCTTC. Translating it yields CATHLEPGQGSNEQFF.

CDR3 DNA sequence: TGTGCCAGCAGCTTAGCGCCCAGGGGGCGGAATCTTGATGGCTACACCTTC. It specifies CASSLAPRGRNLDGYTF. The V call is TRBV7-9, the J call TRBJ1-2, with 8 bases matching TRBD1. The V gene's germline CDR1 is SEHNR and CDR2 FQNEAQ (reference sequence). The CDR3 consists of 17 residues. The J segment lost 6 bases and the V segment lost 0 bases, leaving 12 bases of the junction unmatched. Full variable domain (remainder filled in from reference TRBV7-9 and TRBJ1-2): DTGVSQNPRHKITKRGQNVTFRCDPISEHNRLYWYRQTLGQGPEFLTYFQNEAQLEKSRLLSDRFSAERPKGSFSTLEIQRTEQGDSAMYLCASSLAPRGRNLDGYTFGSGTRLTVV.

The chain joins TRBV5-1 to TRBJ1-1, with D tentatively TRBD1 (6 bases). Germline-derived CDR1 and CDR2 are SGHRS and YFSETQ. Trimming pared 4 bases from V and 3 bases from J, leaving 10 bases between. The CDR3 consists of 13 residues. The CDR3 is CASSPQGHTEAFF. CDR3 DNA: TGCGCCAGCAGCCCACAGGGTCACACTGAAGCTTTCTTT.

V gene TRBV7-9 combines with J gene TRBJ2-3, with 7 bases aligning to TRBD2. Unmatched junction bases numbered 11, after V lost 3 bases and J lost 14 bases. The CDR3 has 13 residues. The germline V gene encodes CDR1 SEHNR and CDR2 FQNEAQ (reference sequence). CDR3 protein: CASSFFGTKEPYF. The CDR3 region has the DNA TGTGCCAGCAGCTTTTTCGGGACTAAGGAACCGTATTTT.

The chain joins TRBV15 to TRBJ2-1; perhaps TRBD2 as D (5 bases). This CDR3 region has 14 residues. The V and J ends lost 0 bases and 8 bases respectively, with 11 bases between them. Germline values: CDR1 LNHNV, CDR2 YYDKDF (reference sequence). CDR3 sequence reads: CATSRDLVGDEQFF. CDR3 nucleotides: TGTGCCACCAGCAGAGATCTGGTGGGAGATGAGCAGTTCTTC.

J is TRBJ2-1 and V is TRBV4-3; 7 bases are shared with TRBD2. The CDR3 spans 15 residues. The germline CDR1 and CDR2 sequences are LGHNA and YSLEER. Trimming cost V 2 bases and J 10 bases; bases outside gene matches: 11. The CDR3 is CASSQRSGVIWEQFF. The CDR3, as DNA: TGCGCCAGCAGCCAAAGAAGCGGGGTTATCTGGGAGCAGTTCTTC.

CDR3 DNA sequence: TGTGCCTGGAGGGACAGGGCGTATGGCTACACCTTC. This sequence encodes CAWRDRAYGYTF. The chain carries TRBV30 and TRBJ1-2, with 8 bases that match TRBD1. CDR1 is GTSNPN, CDR2 SVGIG, per germline (reference sequence). The J segment lost 5 bases and the V segment lost 3 bases, leaving 2 bases of the junction unmatched. The CDR3 covers 12 residues. The whole variable domain, filled in from reference TRBV30 and TRBJ1-2, reads SQTIHQWPATLVQPVGSPLSLECTVEGTSNPNLYWYRQAAGRGLQLLFYSVGIGQISSEVPQNLSASRPQDRQFILSSKKLLLSDSGFYLCAWRDRAYGYTFGSGTRLTVV.

This clone was detected only once. V usage is TRBV2 and J usage is TRBJ2-3; no firm D call. The V gene lost 3 bases and the J gene lost 2 bases, with 15 bases spanning the gap. The CDR3 has 16 residues. The germline gives CDR1 SNHLY, CDR2 FYNNEI. The CDR3 is CASSDERAILTDTQYF. Here the CDR3 DNA reads TGTGCCAGCAGTGATGAGAGAGCGATACTCACAGATACGCAGTATTTT.

This chain uses TRBV5-1 with TRBJ2-4; D may be TRBD1 (6 bases). Trimming took 4 bases from V and 0 from J, leaving 14 bases between them. CDR3 size: 16 residues. The V gene's germline CDR1 is SGHRS and CDR2 YFSETQ. The CDR3 DNA reads TGCGCCAGCAGCCTGACAGGCCTTTTAGCCAAAAACATTCAGTACTTC. Translation gives CASSLTGLLAKNIQYF.